This paragraph reports one T cell receptor beta chain. The data are from a study of blood T cell repertoires in COVID-19. In the study overall: The analysed material was cDNA or gDNA that came from T cells, B-cell-depleted T cells, or PBMCs.

Which cohort a participant joined came from the clinical history participants gave. Assay used: immunoSEQ multiplex PCR; TCRdb lists only in-frame clones, some missing. The data show about 380,000 clones, with 85% to 90% seen just once and roughly 1.2% held by the top ten. This CDR3 contains 15 residues. Germline CDR1 is SGHNT and CDR2 is YYREEE (reference sequence). Trimming left V 0 bases short and J 0 bases short, with 9 bases between. The clonotype comes from a woman between 18 and 30 years old who had recovered from COVID-19. What was sequenced was PBMCs or T cells enriched from blood (not recorded which). The V and J genes are TRBV5-4 and TRBJ1-2; D gene uncertain. The CDR3 loop reads CASSLEVGANYGYTF. DNA of the CDR3: TGTGCCAGCAGCTTGGAGGTCGGAGCTAACTATGGCTACACCTTC.